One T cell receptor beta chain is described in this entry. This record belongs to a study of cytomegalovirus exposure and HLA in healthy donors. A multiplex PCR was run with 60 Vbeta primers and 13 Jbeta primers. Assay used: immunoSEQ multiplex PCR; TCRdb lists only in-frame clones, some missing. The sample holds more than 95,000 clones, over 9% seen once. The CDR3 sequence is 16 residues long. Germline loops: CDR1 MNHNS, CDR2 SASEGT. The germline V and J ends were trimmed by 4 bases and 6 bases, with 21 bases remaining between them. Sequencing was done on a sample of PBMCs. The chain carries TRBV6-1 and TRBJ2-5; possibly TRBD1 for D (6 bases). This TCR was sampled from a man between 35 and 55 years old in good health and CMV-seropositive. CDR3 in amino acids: CASSGSPSERGKTQYF. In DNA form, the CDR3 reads TGTGCCAGCAGTGGTTCCCCATCAGAAAGGGGGAAGACCCAGTACTTC.